One and the same sample provided the 11 T cell receptor beta chains below, sequenced in a study of T-cell memory formation after mild COVID-19. A single record per CDR3 protein comes from TCRdb applying MiXCR to the 5' RACE reads. The sample carries 400,000 or so distinct CDR3 sequences, roughly 20% recorded once. Sequenced input: PBMCs or a T cell subset sorted from them (not recorded which). All receptors come from an adult woman who had mild COVID-19 (a few samples of this study predate the infection). Cell type and time point are not known.

The chain uses TRBV7-8 and TRBJ2-1; 8 bases are a match to TRBD1. Germline-derived CDR1 and CDR2 are SGHVS and FQNEAQ. V trimming: 1 base; J trimming: 6 bases; junction bases outside the gene matches: 17. The CDR3 is 19 amino acids. The CDR3 region is CASSLVGYSGTGRPNEQFF. CDR3 DNA: TGTGCCAGCAGCTTAGTCGGGTACTCCGGGACAGGTCGACCCAATGAGCAGTTCTTC. Full variable domain (outside the CDR3, taken from reference TRBV7-8 and TRBJ2-1): GAGVSQSPRYKVAKRGQDVALRCDPISGHVSLFWYQQALGQGPEFLTYFQNEAQLDKSGLPSDRFFAERPEGSVSTLKIQRTQQEDSAVYLCASSLVGYSGTGRPNEQFFGPGTRLTVL.

This clonotype was recorded a few times. In DNA form, the CDR3 reads TGTGCCAGCAGCCACCCCCCCAGTAATGAAAAACTGTTTTTT. It is translated as CASSHPPSNEKLFF. The chain combines TRBV7-9 with TRBJ1-4; D unresolved. In germline, CDR1 is SEHNR, CDR2 FQNEAQ (reference sequence). The CDR3 length is 14 residues. The V and J ends lost 5 bases and 4 bases respectively, with 11 bases between them.

The table lists this clonotype with many counts. The genes are TRBV3-1 and TRBJ1-2; D remains ambiguous. This CDR3 is 15 amino acids long. The V gene's germline CDR1 is LGHDT and CDR2 YNNKEL (reference sequence). The germline V and J ends were trimmed by 4 bases and 4 bases, with 16 bases remaining between them. As DNA, the CDR3 is TGTGCCAGCAGCCCAGAGGGATGGCGATTCTATGGCTACACCTTC. It codes for CASSPEGWRFYGYTF. Variable domain in full (rest from reference TRBV3-1 and TRBJ1-2): DTAVSQTPKYLVTQMGNDKSIKCEQNLGHDTMYWYKQDSKKFLKIMFSYNNKELIINETVPNRFSPKSPDKAHLNLHINSLELGDSAVYFCASSPEGWRFYGYTFGSGTRLTVV.

The chain carries TRBV5-4 and TRBJ1-6, with TRBD1 matching 9 bases. Germline assignment: CDR1 SGHNT and CDR2 YYREEE (reference sequence). J lost 6 bases, V lost 4 bases, and 11 bases had no gene match. The CDR3 is made up of 17 amino acids. For the CDR3, the DNA is TGTGCCAGCAGCCCGGACAGGGGACCAGGACGTAATTCACCCCTCCACTTT. Translation: CASSPDRGPGRNSPLHF.

V and J are TRBV6-6 and TRBJ1-1, with TRBD1 as a possible D gene (5 bases). The CDR3 extends over 16 amino acids. The ends were cut back, 2 bases at V and 3 bases at J, with 16 bases in the middle. The germline gives CDR1 MNHNY, CDR2 SVGAGI (reference sequence). CDR3 region: CASSYSSAGGDTEAFF. The CDR3 nucleotides read TGTGCCAGCAGTTACAGTTCGGCCGGGGGGGACACTGAAGCTTTCTTT.

The J gene is TRBJ2-2, the V gene TRBV13; no reliable D call. The CDR3 has 15 residues. Germline lookup yields CDR1 PRHDT and CDR2 FYEKMQ (reference sequence). Trimming took off 1 base at V and 4 bases at J, with 10 bases between the two ends. Written as DNA, the CDR3 is TGTGCCAGCAGCTTAGAGGTAGACTCCACCGGGGAGCTGTTTTTT. It specifies CASSLEVDSTGELFF.

The gene calls are TRBV30 and TRBJ2-2; the D call may be TRBD1 or TRBD2 (6 bases each). Germline V gene lookup returns CDR1 GTSNPN and CDR2 SVGIG (reference sequence). The CDR3 has 13 amino acids. Trimming removed 1 base from V and 9 bases from J, with 12 bases in between. DNA of the CDR3: TGTGCCTGGAGTGACGGGGGCCCGAGGGAGCTGTTTTTT. Translated, it gives CAWSDGGPRELFF. The full variable domain, completed using reference TRBV30 and TRBJ2-2, is SQTIHQWPATLVQPVGSPLSLECTVEGTSNPNLYWYRQAAGRGLQLLFYSVGIGQISSEVPQNLSASRPQDRQFILSSKKLLLSDSGFYLCAWSDGGPRELFFGEGSRLTVL.

CDR3 sequence (DNA): TGCAGCGTTGGCCGGGACAGAAATCAGCCCCAGCATTTT. Protein: CSVGRDRNQPQHF. The chain combines TRBV29-1 with TRBJ1-5, with 7 bases identical to TRBD1. Trimming at V came to 4 bases and at J to 4 bases, leaving 4 bases not matched to a gene. CDR3 length equals 13 residues. From germline, CDR1 is SQVTM and CDR2 ANQGSEA.

This chain joins TRBV29-1 and TRBJ1-1; no reliable D call. This CDR3 is built from 12 residues. Germline V gene sequence: CDR1 SQVTM, CDR2 ANQGSEA. V was trimmed by 4 bases and J by 1 base, leaving 7 bases between them. Written as DNA, the CDR3 is TGCAGCGTTGGACGGAGGAACACTGAAGCTTTCTTT. Translating it yields CSVGRRNTEAFF.

This clonotype was seen a few times. The rearrangement uses TRBV9 and TRBJ2-7; unclear D gene. The CDR3 consists of 11 residues. Germline CDR1 is SGDLS and CDR2 is YYNGEE. Between the trimmed V and J ends, which lost 0 bases and 5 bases, there was a span of 3 bases. As DNA, the CDR3 is TGTGCCAGCAGCGTAGGGAACGAGCAGTACTTC. The encoded protein is CASSVGNEQYF.

The table lists this clonotype with a few counts. This chain connects TRBV5-1 to TRBJ2-1; 14 bases map to TRBD2. V lost 2 bases, J lost 9 bases, and 10 bases stayed unmatched. This CDR3 spans 17 amino acids. Germline V lookup: CDR1 SGHRS, CDR2 YFSETQ. The CDR3 DNA sequence: TGCGCCAGCAGCTTTGGGACTAGCGGGGGACCCCGGAGTGAGCAGTTCTTC. Translating it yields CASSFGTSGGPRSEQFF.